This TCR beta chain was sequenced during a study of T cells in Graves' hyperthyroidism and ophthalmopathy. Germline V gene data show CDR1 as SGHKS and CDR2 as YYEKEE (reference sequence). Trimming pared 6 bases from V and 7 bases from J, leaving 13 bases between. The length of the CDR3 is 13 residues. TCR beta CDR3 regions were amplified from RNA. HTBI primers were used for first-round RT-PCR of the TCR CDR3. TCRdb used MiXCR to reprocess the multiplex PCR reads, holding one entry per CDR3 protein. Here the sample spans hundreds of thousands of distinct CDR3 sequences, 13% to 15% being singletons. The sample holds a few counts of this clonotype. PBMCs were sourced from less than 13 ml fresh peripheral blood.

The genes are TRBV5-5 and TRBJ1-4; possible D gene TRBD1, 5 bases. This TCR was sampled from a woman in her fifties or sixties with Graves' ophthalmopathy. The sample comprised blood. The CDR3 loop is CASMGTSSEKLFF. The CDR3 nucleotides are TGTGCCAGCATGGGGACGTCTAGTGAAAAACTGTTTTTT.